This T cell receptor gamma chain was recorded in a study of gamma-delta T cells after stem cell transplantation. Points on this clone: It may be a read error: a sequence one base away is much more abundant. Other DNA sequences of this sample code for an identical CDR3.

The CDR3 runs 17 residues. Germline CDR1 and CDR2: GITISATS and ISYDGTV (reference sequence). TCRdb re-called clones from the RT-PCR reads via CATT. Counted here are approximately 350 gamma-chain clones, about half occurring once; the ten biggest clones make up around 27%. The sequence was collected from a human donor. It is not recorded whose cells these are; they may come from a transplant donor. This chain connects TRGV9 to TRGJP. TCRdb gives no J gene; it was assigned here by matching the DNA to germline. Sequenced material: gamma-delta T cells. The CDR3 nucleotides read TGCGCCTTGTGGGAGGTGCAGGGGGAGTTGGGCAAAAAAATCAAGGTATTT. Encoded protein: CALWEVQGELGKKIKVF.